These T cell receptor beta chains were read from a single sample in a study of OX40 agonist ivuxolimab in advanced cancers. Method: immunoSEQ multiplex PCR; TCRdb's copy keeps in-frame clones and lacks some. This sample has about 59,000 clones, with 80% to 90% found just once. The source was CD4+ or CD8+ T cells sorted from blood, collected in a trial of the OX40 agonist ivuxolimab. The receptor set was obtained from an adult with an advanced solid tumor such as melanoma, head and neck, liver or kidney cancer. The conserved cysteine and the conserved F or W are not part of the CDR3 here. Fields, in order: V gene, J gene, CDR3 protein.

v_gene: TRBV7-3; j_gene: TRBJ2-3; CDR3aa: ASSQDRALGTDTQY
v_gene: TRBV11-1; j_gene: TRBJ2-5; CDR3aa: ASGTGELGTQY
v_gene: TRBV2; j_gene: TRBJ2-2; CDR3aa: ASSVTGGNLIVGELF
v_gene: TRBV5-1; j_gene: TRBJ1-4; CDR3aa: ASSLDDRANEKLF
v_gene: TRBV6-6; j_gene: TRBJ1-1; CDR3aa: ASSYNGVGTEAF
v_gene: TRBV7-2; j_gene: TRBJ1-1; CDR3aa: ASSLDEIEAF
v_gene: TRBV12-5; j_gene: TRBJ2-1; CDR3aa: ASGLVTSTEQF
v_gene: TRBV19; j_gene: TRBJ2-3; CDR3aa: ASRATPSTTDTQY
v_gene: TRBV30; j_gene: TRBJ1-1; CDR3aa: AWNEMNTEAF
v_gene: TRBV9; j_gene: TRBJ2-3; CDR3aa: ASSVGGTVSTDTQY
v_gene: TRBV5-4; j_gene: TRBJ2-7; CDR3aa: ASSFGLAGGYEQY
v_gene: TRBV27; j_gene: TRBJ2-7; CDR3aa: ASSFSGYEQY
v_gene: TRBV28; j_gene: TRBJ2-6; CDR3aa: ASSRRDRGRRTNVLT
v_gene: TRBV28; j_gene: TRBJ2-7; CDR3aa: ASWSVSSYEQY
v_gene: TRBV27; j_gene: TRBJ2-3; CDR3aa: ASSLANTQY
v_gene: TRBV6-6; j_gene: TRBJ2-7; CDR3aa: ASYQVGGSYEQY
v_gene: TRBV27; j_gene: TRBJ2-2; CDR3aa: ASSLDGTGELF
v_gene: TRBV7-8; j_gene: TRBJ2-7; CDR3aa: ASSFSGEQY
v_gene: TRBV15; j_gene: TRBJ2-3; CDR3aa: ATSRSPSGTPTDTQY
v_gene: TRBV4-3; j_gene: TRBJ1-1; CDR3aa: ASSRGRNTEAF
v_gene: TRBV28; j_gene: TRBJ1-2; CDR3aa: ASSSSPLNYGYT
v_gene: TRBV28; j_gene: TRBJ2-2; CDR3aa: ASDGDTGELF
v_gene: TRBV28; j_gene: TRBJ2-5; CDR3aa: ASSPGPAQETQY
v_gene: TRBV5-6; j_gene: TRBJ1-2; CDR3aa: ASSWIYGYT
v_gene: TRBV6-6; j_gene: TRBJ2-5; CDR3aa: ASSRRQTQETQY
v_gene: TRBV5-6; j_gene: TRBJ1-2; CDR3aa: ASSLGDNYGYT
v_gene: TRBV18; j_gene: TRBJ2-3; CDR3aa: ASSPTGTGQTTTQY
v_gene: TRBV7-6; j_gene: TRBJ2-2; CDR3aa: ASSLSRELF
v_gene: TRBV18; j_gene: TRBJ2-1; CDR3aa: ASSPGAGGYDEQF
v_gene: TRBV15; j_gene: TRBJ2-7; CDR3aa: ATSRARRSQEGEQY
v_gene: TRBV5-1; j_gene: TRBJ2-7; CDR3aa: ASSLGQGGYEQY
v_gene: TRBV4-2; j_gene: TRBJ2-7; CDR3aa: ASSQPGLAGGGYEQY
v_gene: TRBV2; j_gene: TRBJ1-1; CDR3aa: ASSESGGGAF
v_gene: TRBV9; j_gene: TRBJ1-2; CDR3aa: ASSYLEAGRSGGYT
v_gene: TRBV5-1; j_gene: TRBJ2-2; CDR3aa: ASSLGPTGELF
v_gene: TRBV6-5; j_gene: TRBJ1-2; CDR3aa: ASSPGEGGYT
v_gene: TRBV10-3; j_gene: TRBJ1-1; CDR3aa: AISGGRANTEAF
v_gene: TRBV29-1; j_gene: TRBJ2-7; CDR3aa: SVVKQFSPYEQY
v_gene: TRBV6-5; j_gene: TRBJ2-3; CDR3aa: ASSYSGRRDTQY
v_gene: TRBV2; j_gene: TRBJ2-7; CDR3aa: ASKAIAGGEQY
v_gene: TRBV7-2; j_gene: TRBJ2-7; CDR3aa: ASSRVSYEQY
v_gene: TRBV9; j_gene: TRBJ2-2; CDR3aa: ASSAMTSSGELF
v_gene: TRBV7-2; j_gene: TRBJ2-7; CDR3aa: ASSFSGSYEQY
v_gene: TRBV11-3; j_gene: TRBJ2-2; CDR3aa: ASSPARGTGELF
v_gene: TRBV7-9; j_gene: TRBJ1-3; CDR3aa: ASRRDRGAGNTIY
v_gene: TRBV7-9; j_gene: TRBJ2-6; CDR3aa: ASSLGGYSGANVLT
v_gene: TRBV7-2; j_gene: TRBJ1-1; CDR3aa: ASSLATNPGLILKAF